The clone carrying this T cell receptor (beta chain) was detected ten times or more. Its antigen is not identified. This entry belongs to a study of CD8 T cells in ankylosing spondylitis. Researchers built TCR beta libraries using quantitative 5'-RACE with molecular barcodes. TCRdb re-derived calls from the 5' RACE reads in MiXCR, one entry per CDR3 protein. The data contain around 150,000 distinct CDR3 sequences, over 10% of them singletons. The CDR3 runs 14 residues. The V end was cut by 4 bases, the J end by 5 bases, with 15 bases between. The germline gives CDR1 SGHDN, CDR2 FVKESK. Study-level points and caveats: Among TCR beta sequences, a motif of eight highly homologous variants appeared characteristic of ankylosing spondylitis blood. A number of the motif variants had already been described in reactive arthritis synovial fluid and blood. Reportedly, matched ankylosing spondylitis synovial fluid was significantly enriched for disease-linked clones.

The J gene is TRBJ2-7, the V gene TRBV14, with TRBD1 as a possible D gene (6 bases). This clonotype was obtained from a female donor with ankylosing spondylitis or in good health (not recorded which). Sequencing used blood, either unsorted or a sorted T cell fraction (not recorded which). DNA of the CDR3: TGTGCCAGCAGCCCCTTTACAGGGAGCGACGAGCAGTACTTC. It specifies CASSPFTGSDEQYF.